The 30 T cell receptor beta chains below come from one sample, sequenced in a study of alternative splicing in chronic myeloid leukemia remission. About the research overall: Trial remission samples were taken at major or complete molecular response, at 12 or 24 months.

Each library started from approximately 1,000 ng total RNA with poly-A enrichment. TCRdb reprocessed the bulk RNA-seq reads and stores each CDR3 protein as one record, lacking DNA. The data show hundreds of distinct CDR3 sequences, about 98% seen once. This sample comprised PBMCs or total blood leukocytes (not recorded which), obtained during remission. These receptors were obtained from an adult with chronic myeloid leukemia.

This chain joins TRBV5-1 and TRBJ2-3. The germline CDR1 and CDR2 sequences are SGHRS and YFSETQ. This CDR3 is 15 amino acids long. CDR3 in amino acids: CASSFDSTSTDTQYF. The full variable domain, completed using reference TRBV5-1 and TRBJ2-3, is KAGVTQTPRYLIKTRGQQVTLSCSPISGHRSVSWYQQTPGQGLQFLFEYFSETQRNKGNFPGRFSGRQFSNSRSEMNVSTLELGDSALYLCASSFDSTSTDTQYFGPGTRLTVL.

This rearrangement joins TRBV19 to TRBJ2-1; the TCRdb D gene call, TRBD2, has no DNA to confirm it. The CDR3 covers 15 residues. CDR1 and CDR2 from the germline V gene are LNHDA and SQIVND (reference sequence). The CDR3 sequence is CASSINRGDYNEQFF.

J is TRBJ1-1 and V is TRBV7-2; TCRdb names TRBD1, which stays unverified in the absence of DNA. The CDR3 totals 14 residues. Per germline, CDR1 SGHTA and CDR2 FQGNSA. CDR3 protein: CASRSGRSNTEAFF.

V usage is TRBV5-1 and J usage is TRBJ2-3; lacking DNA, the TRBD2 call made by TCRdb goes unchecked. Germline V lookup: CDR1 SGHRS, CDR2 YFSETQ. This CDR3 is 17 amino acids long. This CDR3 is CASSYQQNSGSTDTQYF.

This chain uses TRBV18 with TRBJ2-5. CDR3 length equals 14 residues. The germline gives CDR1 KGHSH, CDR2 LQKENI. CDR3 region: CASSPRYSQETQYF.

The V call is TRBV5-4, the J call TRBJ2-7; TCRdb's D gene call, TRBD2, goes unchecked for lack of DNA. The CDR3 covers 15 residues. Looked up from germline, CDR1 is SGHNT and CDR2 is YYREEE (reference sequence). The chain's CDR3 is CASSSLAGGSYEQYF.

The chain is built from TRBV20-1 and TRBJ1-6. This CDR3 region has 13 residues. The V gene's germline CDR1 is DFQATT and CDR2 SNEGSKA (reference sequence). The CDR3 sequence is CSASEQGNSPLHF.

The V gene is TRBV11-2, the J gene TRBJ1-4; no DNA is available, so the TRBD1 call from TCRdb remains unchecked. The CDR3 loop spans 14 amino acids. Germline V gene data show CDR1 as SGHAT and CDR2 as FQNNGV. The CDR3 here is CASSSGTVSEKLFF.

In its sample, this clonotype was seen once. V usage is TRBV4-2 and J usage is TRBJ2-4; with no DNA, the TCRdb D assignment of TRBD1 cannot be verified. Germline V gives CDR1 LGHNA, CDR2 YNFKEQ. The CDR3 is made up of 23 amino acids. CDR3: CASSQETLLDRGPILRAKNIQYF.

This chain links TRBV27 with TRBJ2-7; TCRdb proposes TRBD2, but this gene call is untestable without DNA. CDR3 length: 17 amino acids. The germline gives CDR1 MNHEY, CDR2 SMNVEV (reference sequence). The CDR3 loop reads CASSPRLAGGLLVEQYF.

This clonotype was seen a few times. This chain uses TRBV6-1 with TRBJ1-1. The CDR3 contains 13 residues. Germline CDR1 reads MNHNS; CDR2 reads SASEGT. The CDR3 protein is CASSEGTYGEAFF.

The chain has TRBV18 and TRBJ2-1; TCRdb's D gene call, TRBD2, goes unchecked for lack of DNA. The CDR3 has 18 residues. Germline loops: CDR1 KGHSH, CDR2 LQKENI. The CDR3 sequence: CASSPPLTAGGFWYEQFF.

The chain has TRBV18 and TRBJ2-7; TCRdb designates TRBD2, a call that cannot be tested without DNA. The CDR3 is made up of 14 amino acids. Germline V gene data show CDR1 as KGHSH and CDR2 as LQKENI. The CDR3 loop is CASSPVGGLDEQYF.

The rearrangement joins TRBV7-8 to TRBJ2-5. The germline V gene has CDR1 SGHVS and CDR2 FQNEAQ. The CDR3 has 16 residues. This CDR3 reads CASSLVSDSKKETQYF.

This chain links TRBV14 with TRBJ2-5; no DNA is available, so the TRBD2 call from TCRdb remains unchecked. Germline values: CDR1 SGHDN, CDR2 FVKESK. CDR3 length: 15 amino acids. Here the CDR3 reads CASSQYRGTGETQYF.

V gene TRBV7-9 combines with J gene TRBJ1-5. Germline values: CDR1 SEHNR, CDR2 FQNEAQ (reference sequence). This CDR3 is 14 amino acids long. CDR3 sequence: CASSPSGGHQPQHF.

This clonotype was recorded once. The rearrangement joins TRBV6-2 or TRBV6-3 to TRBJ1-2. The germline V gene encodes CDR1 MNHEY and CDR2 SVGEGT. The CDR3 length is 14 residues. CDR3 amino acids: CASSPPDRRGGYTF.

This clonotype has only a few counts. This chain joins TRBV24-1 and TRBJ2-3; the TCRdb call, TRBD2, lacks DNA for checking. CDR1 and CDR2 (germline): KGHDR, SFDVKD. There are 16 residues in the CDR3. CDR3 amino acids: CATSEQGRGEPDTQYF.

This rearrangement joins TRBV28 to TRBJ2-7; there is no DNA to check the TCRdb D call of TRBD1. The CDR3 is made up of 13 amino acids. The V gene's germline CDR1 is MDHEN and CDR2 SYDVKM. The CDR3 loop is CASAGTKVYEQYF.

This chain joins TRBV2 and TRBJ1-5; the TRBD1 assignment by TCRdb is unverifiable without DNA. The germline gives CDR1 SNHLY, CDR2 FYNNEI. The CDR3 extends over 14 amino acids. The CDR3 is CASSRDSVNQPQHF.

The chain is built from TRBV7-2 and TRBJ1-6. The CDR3 consists of 15 residues. The V gene's germline CDR1 is SGHTA and CDR2 FQGNSA. CDR3 in amino acids: CASSLGGQLNSPLHF.

The V and J genes are TRBV19 and TRBJ1-1. CDR1 and CDR2 from the germline V gene are LNHDA and SQIVND (reference sequence). This CDR3 is 13 amino acids long. The chain's CDR3 is CASKGRVNTEAFF. Variable domain in full (rest from reference TRBV19 and TRBJ1-1): DGGITQSPKYLFRKEGQNVTLSCEQNLNHDAMYWYRQDPGQGLRLIYYSQIVNDFQKGDIAEGYSVSREKKESFPLTVTSAQKNPTAFYLCASKGRVNTEAFFGQGTRLTVV.

The chain joins TRBV29-1 to TRBJ1-5. Germline values: CDR1 SQVTM, CDR2 ANQGSEA. The CDR3 contains 13 residues. This CDR3 reads CSVEVGANQPQHF.

This sequence joins TRBV28 and TRBJ1-3; TCRdb names TRBD1, which stays unverified in the absence of DNA. Germline assignment: CDR1 MDHEN and CDR2 SYDVKM. The CDR3 has 18 residues. The CDR3 loop reads CASRAQGVLYISGNTIYF.

CDR3 sequence: CASSSPATQYF. The chain carries TRBV28 and TRBJ2-3. Germline assignment: CDR1 MDHEN and CDR2 SYDVKM. CDR3 length: 11 residues.

The CDR3 protein is CASSFSTFRALFF. The rearrangement links TRBV28 to TRBJ2-2. The CDR3 length is 13 residues. CDR1 is MDHEN and CDR2 is SYDVKM in the germline V gene.

The sample holds one count of this clonotype. This sequence joins TRBV9 and TRBJ2-3. CDR1 and CDR2 from the germline V gene are SGDLS and YYNGEE. CDR3 length: 14 residues. This CDR3 is CASSVMVDTDTQYF.

The CDR3 protein is CSASALSGFTDTQYF. The J gene is TRBJ2-3, the V gene TRBV20-1; without DNA, the TCRdb call of TRBD2 cannot be checked. CDR3 size: 15 residues. CDR1 DFQATT and CDR2 SNEGSKA come from the germline V gene (reference sequence).

The rearrangement joins TRBV10-3 to TRBJ1-1. CDR1 is ENHRY, CDR2 SYGVKD, per germline. This CDR3 region has 13 residues. CDR3 sequence: CAISRGQGGEAFF.

This clonotype was seen only once. The V and J genes are TRBV20/OR9-2 and TRBJ2-1; checking the TCRdb D call of TRBD2 is not possible without DNA. TRBV20/OR9-2 is an open reading frame whose function is uncertain. The CDR3 is 13 residues long. CDR3 region: CSAWGGQYNEQFF.